This TCR beta chain was captured in a study of blood T cell repertoires in COVID-19. Here immunoSEQ multiplex PCR was the method, and the copy in TCRdb shows in-frame clones only, minus some. The data hold about 140,000 clones, with around three quarters observed a single time. Germline loops: CDR1 LGHDT, CDR2 YNNKEL (reference sequence). The V and J ends lost 1 base and 7 bases respectively, with 4 bases between them. The CDR3 covers 12 residues. Sequenced: peripheral blood. The source of this sequence is a man aged 50-59 years with active or convalescent COVID-19. The rearrangement links TRBV3-1 (or the pseudogene TRBV3-2) to TRBJ1-4; D ambiguous. The CDR3 coding sequence is TGTGCCAGCAGCCAAGCTAGTGAAAAACTGTTTTTT. Encoded protein: CASSQASEKLFF.